Shown below are 26 T cell receptor beta chains from a single sample sequenced in a study of T-cell memory formation after mild COVID-19. TCRdb re-derived calls from the 5' RACE reads in MiXCR, one entry per CDR3 protein. The data contain 35,000 to 40,000 distinct CDR3 sequences, around 6.1% of them singletons. The sample comprised PBMCs or a T cell subset sorted from them (not recorded which). All receptors derive from an adult who had mild COVID-19 (a few samples of this study predate the infection). Cell type and time point are not known.

This clonotype has more than one count but fewer than ten. V is TRBV28 and J is TRBJ1-1, with no clear D. Germline values: CDR1 MDHEN, CDR2 SYDVKM. CDR3 length equals 13 residues. V was cut by 9 bases and J by 0 bases, with 11 bases left in between. In DNA form, the CDR3 reads TGTGCCAGTTCCGGGCCAGTGAACACTGAAGCTTTCTTT. Its protein is CASSGPVNTEAFF.

This chain joins TRBV2 and TRBJ1-2, with a possible D match to TRBD1 (6 bases). Germline V gene lookup returns CDR1 SNHLY and CDR2 FYNNEI. V dropped 6 bases and J dropped 4 bases, with 18 bases sitting between them. There are 15 residues in the CDR3. The CDR3: CASRYDRTEAYGYTF. The CDR3, as DNA: TGTGCCAGCAGATACGATCGGACAGAGGCCTATGGCTACACCTTC.

This clonotype was recorded many times. The chain joins TRBV7-2 to TRBJ2-3; D ambiguous. This CDR3 is built from 12 residues. The ends were cut back, 7 bases at V and 6 bases at J, with 11 bases in the middle. Germline CDR1 and CDR2: SGHTA and FQGNSA. The CDR3 region is CASKLLGDTQYF. The CDR3 DNA reads TGTGCCAGCAAGTTACTGGGCGATACGCAGTATTTT.

This clonotype turned up a few times. The chain links TRBV4-1 to TRBJ1-2; 7 bases line up with TRBD1. J gave up 4 bases and V 6 bases, and 5 bases lay outside the gene matches. Germline values: CDR1 MGHRA, CDR2 YSYEKL. The CDR3 extends over 13 amino acids. In DNA, the CDR3 is TGCGCCAGCAGTCAGGGGGGTGGCTATGGCTACACCTTC. Translating gives CASSQGGGYGYTF.

Ten or more counts support this clonotype. The rearrangement joins TRBV4-3 to TRBJ2-1; D is perhaps TRBD2 (6 bases). Germline values: CDR1 LGHNA, CDR2 YSLEER. Trimming cost V 0 bases and J 4 bases, with 13 bases left between them. The CDR3 runs to 16 residues. The CDR3 loop reads CASSQDQPGVYNEQFF. The CDR3 DNA reads as TGCGCCAGCAGCCAAGATCAGCCGGGGGTTTACAATGAGCAGTTCTTC.

This clonotype was seen at least ten times. The rearrangement links TRBV6-2 or TRBV6-3 to TRBJ2-7; TRBD1 agrees at 7 bases. Germline assignment: CDR1 MNHEY and CDR2 SVGEGT. The CDR3 contains 13 residues. Germline trimming cut 6 bases from V and 2 bases from J; bases unmatched to any gene: 4. CDR3 nucleotide sequence: TGTGCCAGCAGCCGAGGGACAGCCTACGAGCAGTACTTC. This codes for CASSRGTAYEQYF.

There are many counts of this clonotype. The chain combines TRBV5-1 with TRBJ1-5; 8 bases map to TRBD1. Germline V gene data show CDR1 as SGHRS and CDR2 as YFSETQ. J gave up 4 bases and V 7 bases, and 10 bases lay outside the gene matches. CDR3 size: 15 residues. The CDR3: CASRLGTGSNQPQHF. The CDR3 nucleotides read TGCGCCAGCCGGCTCGGGACAGGCAGTAATCAGCCCCAGCATTTT.

The V and J genes are TRBV9 and TRBJ2-1, with 11 bases matching TRBD2. The CDR3 length is 14 residues. The junction had 6 bases not matched to a gene; V was cut back by 4 bases and J by 9 bases. Germline assignment: CDR1 SGDLS and CDR2 YYNGEE. The CDR3 DNA follows: TGTGCCAGCAGCATCACTAGCGGGAGCCGTGAGCAGTTCTTC. It translates to CASSITSGSREQFF.

Ten or more counts support this clonotype. The V call is TRBV5-4, the J call TRBJ2-3; D is unresolved. The CDR3 has 16 amino acids. V lost 0 bases, J lost 2 bases, and 13 bases lay in between. In germline, CDR1 is SGHNT, CDR2 YYREEE (reference sequence). The chain's CDR3 is CASSLGTPRTTDTQYF. DNA for the CDR3: TGTGCCAGCAGCTTGGGGACCCCACGAACCACAGATACGCAGTATTTT.

This clonotype was detected many times. The chain uses TRBV10-3 and TRBJ2-3; weak D call: TRBD2 (6 bases). The CDR3 sequence is 13 residues long. Germline V gene data show CDR1 as ENHRY and CDR2 as SYGVKD. V gave up 6 bases and J gave up 0 bases, with 7 bases separating them. DNA of the CDR3: TGTGCCATCAGGGGGACTAGCACAGATACGCAGTATTTT. Its translation: CAIRGTSTDTQYF.

This clonotype showed up just a few times. This sequence joins TRBV7-3 and TRBJ2-7, with unresolved D. The V and J ends lost 0 bases and 6 bases respectively, with 6 bases between them. The germline gives CDR1 SGHTA, CDR2 FQGTGA. The length of the CDR3 is 12 residues. This CDR3 is CASSLTGREQYF. The CDR3 coding sequence is TGTGCCAGCAGCTTAACAGGGCGCGAGCAGTACTTC.

This chain uses TRBV6-2 or TRBV6-3 with TRBJ2-7; 11 positions match TRBD2. The CDR3 spans 14 residues. Germline-derived CDR1 and CDR2 are MNHEY and SVGEGT. With 6 bases clipped from V and 5 bases from J, the junction kept 6 bases outside the gene matches. CDR3 loop: CASRLAGGPDEQYF. The CDR3 DNA is TGTGCCAGCAGATTAGCGGGAGGGCCGGACGAGCAGTACTTC.

This chain connects TRBV6-2 or TRBV6-3 to TRBJ2-7, with TRBD2 matching over 8 bases. Germline V gene sequence: CDR1 MNHEY, CDR2 SVGEGT. The CDR3 covers 15 residues. V lost 6 bases and J lost 6; bases outside the gene matches: 13. CDR3 DNA: TGTGCCAGCAGCTCATATAGCGGGAAAGGAAGCGAGCAGTACTTC. This encodes CASSSYSGKGSEQYF.

The chain is built from TRBV14 and TRBJ2-1; 8 positions agree with TRBD2. The CDR3 runs to 16 residues. The trim removed 5 bases at V and 7 bases at J, leaving 13 bases unmatched. The germline V gene encodes CDR1 SGHDN and CDR2 FVKESK. CDR3 loop: CASSFKEGAGDNEQFF. The CDR3 DNA follows: TGTGCCAGCAGCTTTAAGGAGGGAGCGGGAGATAATGAGCAGTTCTTC. Together with reference TRBV14 and TRBJ2-1, the CDR3 gives the full variable domain: EAGVTQFPSHSVIEKGQTVTLRCDPISGHDNLYWYRRVMGKEIKFLLHFVKESKQDESGMPNNRFLAERTGGTYSTLKVQPAELEDSGVYFCASSFKEGAGDNEQFFGPGTRLTVL.

The table lists this clonotype with many counts. The gene calls are TRBV20-1 and TRBJ1-2; D not certain. The CDR3 runs 13 residues. The V and J ends lost 5 bases and 8 bases respectively, with 18 bases between them. The V gene's germline CDR1 is DFQATT and CDR2 SNEGSKA (reference sequence). The CDR3 DNA reads TGCAGTGCTCCCTTCCCGGGTATTTCAGGCTACACCTTC. Translated, it gives CSAPFPGISGYTF.

This clonotype was recorded many times. The rearrangement links TRBV12-3 or TRBV12-4 to TRBJ2-7; the D is unclear. V shed 1 base and J shed 7 bases, with 11 bases lying between them. This CDR3 has 13 amino acids. The CDR3 region is CASSLVGVGEQYF. CDR3 bases: TGTGCCAGCAGTTTAGTGGGTGTGGGGGAGCAGTACTTC.

Many counts were recorded for this clonotype. V is TRBV7-6 and J is TRBJ2-5; possibly TRBD1 for D (6 bases). Per the germline V gene, CDR1 is SGHVS and CDR2 is FNYEAQ. Trimming stripped 5 bases from V and 0 bases from J, with 7 bases between. This CDR3 has 13 residues. This CDR3 reads CASSRDNQETQYF. In nucleotides, the CDR3 is TGTGCCAGCAGCCGGGACAACCAAGAGACCCAGTACTTC.

This clonotype turned up a few times. The V call is TRBV7-8, the J call TRBJ1-2, with D perhaps TRBD1 (6 bases). V dropped 6 bases and J dropped 8 bases, with 13 bases sitting between them. The CDR3 runs to 12 residues. In germline, CDR1 is SGHVS, CDR2 FQNEAQ. CDR3: CASRKPQGGYTF. CDR3 in DNA: TGTGCCAGCAGAAAACCTCAGGGGGGCTACACCTTC.

This clonotype was recorded a few times. The chain links TRBV6-2 or TRBV6-3 to TRBJ2-7; possible D gene TRBD1, 5 bases. CDR1 and CDR2 from the germline V gene are MNHEY and SVGEGT. Between the trimmed V and J ends, which lost 3 bases and 6 bases, there was a span of 9 bases. The CDR3 loop spans 12 amino acids. DNA of the CDR3: TGTGCCAGCAGTTATGGACAAAGCGAGCAGTACTTC. Protein product: CASSYGQSEQYF.

This clonotype was observed at least ten times. This chain joins TRBV5-1 and TRBJ1-1, with a tentative D call TRBD1 (5 bases). Germline V gene data show CDR1 as SGHRS and CDR2 as YFSETQ. The CDR3 contains 14 residues. Trimming took off 4 bases at V and 10 bases at J, with 20 bases between the two ends. CDR3 residues: CASSLAGTAGGAFF. The CDR3 DNA reads as TGCGCCAGCAGCCTAGCCGGGACGGCCGGGGGAGCTTTCTTT.

This clonotype was seen only a few times. The chain couples TRBV7-2 to TRBJ2-2; no reliable D call. The CDR3 spans 13 residues. CDR1 and CDR2 (germline): SGHTA, FQGNSA. Trimming removed 5 bases at V and 5 bases at J, with 9 bases between. CDR3 amino acids: CASSPIGTGELFF. CDR3 in DNA: TGTGCCAGCAGCCCCATAGGGACCGGGGAGCTGTTTTTT.

The chain combines TRBV2 with TRBJ1-1; unclear D gene. V shed 3 bases and J shed 5 bases, with 13 bases lying between them. The germline CDR1 and CDR2 sequences are SNHLY and FYNNEI. The CDR3 totals 14 residues. The CDR3 DNA reads as TGTGCCAGCAGTGATTCAAGATCAATAACTGAAGCTTTCTTT. The encoded protein is CASSDSRSITEAFF.

This clonotype was seen more than once but under ten times. This chain joins TRBV7-2 and TRBJ1-6; D remains unclear. The CDR3 length is 13 residues. The germline CDR1 and CDR2 sequences are SGHTA and FQGNSA. Trimming took 0 bases from V and 10 from J, leaving 7 bases between them. DNA for the CDR3: TGTGCCAGCAGCTTAGCAGGCCAATCACCCCTCCACTTT. Translating it yields CASSLAGQSPLHF.

In its sample, this clonotype was seen many times. This chain joins TRBV12-3 or TRBV12-4 and TRBJ2-2; D not resolved. The CDR3 has 15 residues. Trimming cost V 3 bases and J 7 bases, with 15 bases left between them. CDR3: CASSLFVGVDGELFF. The CDR3 DNA sequence: TGTGCCAGCAGTTTGTTCGTTGGGGTCGACGGGGAGCTGTTTTTT.

The gene calls are TRBV14 and TRBJ2-5; 10 positions agree with TRBD2. The germline CDR1 and CDR2 sequences are SGHDN and FVKESK. The CDR3 covers 15 residues. V dropped 6 bases and J dropped 5; count of bases not matched to a gene: 9. The CDR3 loop is CASRSGTSAWETQYF. In DNA, the CDR3 is TGTGCCAGCAGAAGCGGGACTAGCGCCTGGGAGACCCAGTACTTC.

This clonotype was observed a handful of times. The gene calls are TRBV7-7 and TRBJ2-1, with unresolved D. The CDR3 runs to 16 residues. Germline V lookup: CDR1 SSHAT, CDR2 FNYEAQ (reference sequence). V dropped 1 base and J dropped 0 bases, with 10 bases sitting between them. CDR3 sequence (DNA): TGTGCCAGCAGCTTAGGGCAGGACCCCTCCTACAATGAGCAGTTCTTC. Translation: CASSLGQDPSYNEQFF. The whole variable domain, remainder taken from reference TRBV7-7 and TRBJ2-1, is GAGVSQSPRYKVTKRGQDVTLRCDPISSHATLYWYQQALGQGPEFLTYFNYEAQPDKSGLPSDRFSAERPEGSISTLTIQRTEQRDSAMYRCASSLGQDPSYNEQFFGPGTRLTVL.